The rows below give T cell receptor beta chains drawn from one sample of a study of regulatory dendritic cells for organ transplantation. Sequenced by immunoSEQ multiplex PCR; TCRdb stores in-frame clones only, minus some. The data show under 35,000 clones, approximately 82% seen once. The source material was naive CD8+ T cells from blood. The receptors here all came from a human donor in good health. Each CDR3 is given with its conserved first and last residue. A D gene is named only where the DNA matches it firmly. Rows may omit the clone size; those that give it use once, few, many or a size class.

>NA|NA|TRBJ1-1|TRBV6-1
CASSQQVFPEAFF
TGTGCCAGCAGTCAACAGGTTTTTCCTGAAGCTTTCTTT
>TRBD1|NA|TRBJ2-5|TRBV10-3
CAISDPGTGYQETQYF
TGTGCCATCAGTGATCCCGGGACAGGTTATCAAGAGACCCAGTACTTC
>NA|few|TRBJ1-5|TRBV4-1
CASSQDYGYSNQPQHF
TGCGCCAGCAGCCAAGACTACGGGTATAGCAATCAGCCCCAGCATTTT
>NA|NA|TRBJ1-5|TRBV5-6
CASSLMNSNQPQHF
TGTGCCAGCAGCTTGATGAACAGTAATCAGCCCCAGCATTTT
>TRBD2|NA|TRBJ2-7|TRBV7-9
CASSPGLAGGHVDEQYF
TGTGCCAGCAGCCCGGGACTAGCGGGGGGGCACGTAGACGAGCAGTACTTC
>TRBD2|NA|TRBJ2-1|TRBV18
CASSELAGGSSYNEQFF
TGTGCCAGCTCAGAACTAGCGGGGGGGAGCTCCTACAATGAGCAGTTCTTC
>TRBD2|NA|TRBJ2-5|TRBV7-2
CASSLKLAGVKETQYF
TGTGCCAGCAGCTTAAAGCTAGCGGGGGTAAAAGAGACCCAGTACTTC
>TRBD1|NA|TRBJ2-1|TRBV2
CASSTRDSSYNEQFF
TGTGCCAGCAGTACCCGGGACAGTTCCTACAATGAGCAGTTCTTC
>NA|NA|TRBJ1-2|TRBV5-6
CASSFTGSNYGYTF
TGTGCCAGCAGCTTTACAGGGAGCAACTATGGCTACACCTTC
>TRBD1|few|TRBJ1-4|TRBV10-3
CAISESGQGEKLFF
TGTGCCATCAGTGAGTCCGGACAGGGGGAAAAACTGTTTTTT
>NA|NA|TRBJ1-1|TRBV4-3
CASSPGVVMNTEAFF
TGCGCCAGCAGCCCAGGGGTAGTAATGAACACTGAAGCTTTCTTT
>NA|NA|TRBJ1-2|TRBV6-5
CASSYSQAGANGYTF
TGTGCCAGCAGTTACTCGCAGGCAGGGGCTAATGGCTACACCTTC
>NA|few|TRBJ1-1|TRBV2
CASSEAAVGEAFF
TGTGCCAGCAGTGAAGCCGCGGTTGGTGAAGCTTTCTTT
>TRBD1|NA|TRBJ2-5|TRBV11-2
CASSTLDRLSRETQYF
TGTGCCAGCAGCACGTTGGACAGGCTAAGTAGAGAGACCCAGTACTTC
>NA|NA|TRBJ2-2|TRBV6-4
CASSDLPGAGELFF
TGTGCCAGCAGTGATCTCCCCGGGGCCGGGGAGCTGTTTTTT
>TRBD1|NA|TRBJ1-1|TRBV9
CASSTDRGPSSEAFF
TGTGCCAGCAGCACCGACAGGGGGCCCAGCTCTGAAGCTTTCTTT
>TRBD2|NA|TRBJ2-3|TRBV7-6
CASSPGTSGAPSTDTQYF
TGTGCCAGCAGCCCCGGGACTAGCGGGGCCCCCTCCACAGATACGCAGTATTTT
>NA|NA|TRBJ1-4|TRBV11-2
CASSPSVGADEKLFF
TGTGCCAGCAGCCCCTCCGTGGGGGCGGATGAAAAACTGTTTTTT
>TRBD1|once|TRBJ2-7|TRBV13
CASSSRDRGAYEQYF
TGTGCCAGCAGCTCCCGGGACAGGGGAGCCTACGAGCAGTACTTC
>NA|NA|TRBJ2-7|TRBV5-1
CASSSGGGEQYF
TGCGCCAGCAGCTCGGGGGGCGGAGAGCAGTACTTC
>NA|NA|TRBJ2-7|TRBV6-5
CASSFGTGAYEQYF
TGTGCCAGCAGTTTCGGGACTGGAGCCTACGAGCAGTACTTC
>TRBD2|NA|TRBJ2-3|TRBV6-1
CASSEPLIRGGGADTQYF
TGTGCCAGCAGTGAACCTCTAATCCGCGGGGGGGGCGCAGATACGCAGTATTTT
>TRBD1|NA|TRBJ1-3|TRBV9
CASSEDRASGNTIYF
TGTGCCAGCAGCGAGGACAGGGCATCTGGAAACACCATATATTTT
>TRBD2|NA|TRBJ2-7|TRBV6-1
CASSPRGGSIRNF
TGTGCCAGCAGTCCTCGGGGAGGGTCAATTCGAAACTTC
>NA|NA|TRBJ1-6|TRBV27
CASSGGAYSPLHF
TGTGCCAGCAGTGGGGGCGCGTATTCACCCCTCCACTTT
>NA|few|TRBJ2-1|TRBV11-2
CASSLAVNEQFF
TGTGCCAGCAGCTTAGCGGTAAATGAGCAGTTCTTC
>NA|NA|TRBJ2-1|TRBV19
CASSIGRQLNEQFF
TGTGCCAGTAGTATAGGGCGACAGCTTAATGAGCAGTTCTTC
>TRBD1|NA|TRBJ1-2|TRBV6-5
CASSYSSRGSYYGYTF
TGTGCCAGCAGTTACTCGAGCAGGGGGAGTTATTATGGCTACACCTTC
>TRBD1|few|TRBJ2-7|TRBV7-9
CAVLGTGLYEQYF
TGTGCCGTCCTCGGGACAGGGCTATACGAGCAGTACTTC
>NA|NA|TRBJ1-4|TRBV4-2
CASSQGQGRGPNEKLFF
TGTGCCAGCAGCCAAGGACAAGGGCGCGGGCCTAATGAAAAACTGTTTTTT
>NA|NA|TRBJ1-2|TRBV6-1
CASSEQEQIFGYTF
TGTGCCAGCAGTGAACAAGAACAGATTTTTGGCTACACCTTC
>NA|NA|TRBJ1-5|TRBV5-6
CASSHAGLWAPQHF
TGTGCCAGCAGCCATGCGGGCCTTTGGGCGCCCCAGCATTTT
>TRBD1|NA|TRBJ2-7|TRBV6-5
CASKTGMREQYF
TGTGCCAGCAAGACAGGGATGCGCGAGCAGTACTTC
>NA|few|TRBJ1-4|TRBV19
CARMVGRASEKLFF
TGTGCCAGAATGGTCGGGAGGGCGAGTGAAAAACTGTTTTTT
>NA|once|TRBJ2-1|TRBV7-9
CASSLGGLYNEQFF
TGTGCCAGCAGCTTAGGTGGACTTTACAATGAGCAGTTCTTC
>NA|few|TRBJ1-4|TRBV20-1
CSAIGGQLFF
TGCAGTGCTATCGGGGGGCAACTGTTTTTT
>TRBD1|NA|TRBJ1-1|TRBV5-4
CASSQGGAEAFF
TGTGCCAGCAGCCAGGGGGGCGCTGAAGCTTTCTTT
>NA|NA|TRBJ2-1|TRBV27
CASSWQGGNEQFF
TGTGCCAGCAGTTGGCAGGGGGGTAATGAGCAGTTCTTC
>NA|few|TRBJ1-1|TRBV7-9
CASRAPLTEAFF
TGTGCCAGCAGAGCACCCCTCACTGAAGCTTTCTTT
>NA|NA|TRBJ2-1|TRBV11-1
CASSLEAGAPRYNEQFF
TGTGCCAGCAGCTTAGAGGCCGGAGCGCCCCGGTACAATGAGCAGTTCTTC
>TRBD1|NA|TRBJ1-1|TRBV5-6
CASSLAAYRGRLDTEAFF
TGTGCCAGCAGCTTGGCGGCTTACAGGGGGAGGTTGGACACTGAAGCTTTCTTT
>NA|NA|TRBJ2-1|TRBV2
CASSEPLSSYNEQFF
TGTGCCAGCAGTGAACCTTTGAGCTCCTACAATGAGCAGTTCTTC
>TRBD1|NA|TRBJ1-5|TRBV9
CASSVGGTGWQPQHF
TGTGCCAGCAGCGTAGGTGGGACAGGGTGGCAGCCCCAGCATTTT
>NA|NA|TRBJ2-1|TRBV5-5
CASSLVDYTYNEQFF
TGTGCCAGCAGCTTGGTGGACTATACCTACAATGAGCAGTTCTTC
>TRBD1|NA|TRBJ2-5|TRBV6-5
CASTMSGGTLETQYF
TGTGCCAGCACTATGTCAGGGGGAACCTTAGAGACCCAGTACTTC
>TRBD2|few|TRBJ2-7|TRBV4-3
CASSQDSELAGSTEQYF
TGCGCCAGCAGCCAAGATTCGGAGCTAGCGGGGTCCACCGAGCAGTACTTC
>TRBD1|NA|TRBJ2-1|TRBV11-2
CASSFTGAYNEQFF
TGTGCCAGCAGCTTCACAGGGGCCTACAATGAGCAGTTCTTC
>TRBD2|once|TRBJ2-1|TRBV7-7
CASSLGTSGGLNEQFF
TGTGCTAGCAGCTTAGGTACTAGCGGGGGTTTGAATGAGCAGTTCTTC
>TRBD1|NA|TRBJ1-2|TRBV7-9
CASSPTGGQGNYGYTF
TGTGCCAGCAGCCCTACTGGCGGACAGGGTAACTATGGCTACACCTTC
>NA|NA|TRBJ1-1|TRBV7-8
CASSLRGWRRETEAFF
TGTGCCAGCAGCCTCCGGGGTTGGAGGCGGGAGACTGAAGCTTTCTTT
>NA|once|TRBJ1-3|TRBV4-3
CASSQGGGGNTIYF
TGCGCCAGCAGCCAAGGTGGCGGGGGAAACACCATATATTTT
>TRBD1|NA|TRBJ2-4|TRBV4-1
CASSQEGQGAGIQYF
TGCGCCAGCAGCCAAGAGGGACAGGGGGCAGGCATTCAGTACTTC
>NA|NA|TRBJ1-1|TRBV4-2
CASSQERAPNTEAFF
TGTGCCAGCAGCCAAGAGAGGGCCCCGAACACTGAAGCTTTCTTT
>TRBD1|few|TRBJ1-1|TRBV5-6
CASSADRVWAEAFF
TGTGCCAGCAGCGCCGACAGGGTTTGGGCTGAAGCTTTCTTT
>NA|NA|TRBJ2-7|TRBV7-9
CASSLITREQYF
TGTGCCAGCAGCTTAATAACACGCGAGCAGTACTTC
>NA|NA|TRBJ1-2|TRBV7-9
CASSPTQVNYGYTF
TGTGCCAGCAGCCCTACACAGGTCAACTATGGCTACACCTTC
>NA|NA|TRBJ2-1|TRBV7-9
CASSSLDRPADEQFF
TGTGCCAGCAGCTCCCTTGACAGGCCCGCCGATGAGCAGTTCTTC
>TRBD2|few|TRBJ2-1|TRBV7-9
CASSSLGTSDHEQFF
TGTGCCAGCAGCTCGTTGGGGACTAGCGACCACGAGCAGTTCTTC
>NA|once|TRBJ2-7|TRBV10-3
CAISESRYEQYF
TGTGCCATCAGTGAGTCGCGGTACGAGCAGTACTTC
>NA|NA|TRBJ2-5|TRBV6-5
CASSYSTCGLNETQYF
TGTGCCAGCAGTTACTCGACCTGCGGGTTAAACGAGACCCAGTACTTC